In this sample, the clone carrying this TCR beta chain turned up many times. Its specificity is unknown. The sample originates from a study of T-cell reconstitution after alpha-beta-depleted transplantation in children. TCRbeta library construction was performed incorporating unique molecular identifiers. TCRdb called the PCR reads again in MiXCR, with one record for every CDR3 protein. The repertoire includes around 270,000 distinct CDR3 sequences, over 9% of them detected once, and roughly 7% sits in the top ten. The length of the CDR3 is 15 residues. V lost 0 bases to trimming and J lost 0 bases; unmatched junction nucleotides: 1. Findings of the study overall: Recipient T cells and thymic progenitors that survived were the source of the high TCRbeta diversity seen at day 60 in some patients. As was reported, about two months after transplant, alpha-beta T cells came from several hundred expanded graft clones. A year had passed since transplant, and T-cell counts and diversity by then came mostly from newly produced T cells.

The chain is built from TRBV12-3 or TRBV12-4 and TRBJ1-2, with 7 bases aligning to TRBD1. The sample in question was PBMCs, obtained before TCRalphabeta/CD19-depleted stem cell transplant. The sequence was collected from a boy under two years old with acute myeloid leukemia, due to receive a stem cell transplant. The CDR3 nucleotides read TGTGCCAGCAGTTTAGCGACAGGGTCTAACTATGGCTACACCTTC. Its translation is CASSLATGSNYGYTF.